This entry lists 9 T cell receptor beta chains sequenced from one sample in a study of CD8 T cells in ankylosing spondylitis. TCRdb processed the 5' RACE reads anew with MiXCR; each CDR3 protein has one entry. The sample records around 250,000 distinct CDR3 sequences, around 10% being singletons. The sample comprised blood, either unsorted or a sorted T cell fraction (not recorded which). Receptor source: a male donor with ankylosing spondylitis or in good health (not recorded which).

This clonotype was counted ten times or more. The V and J genes are TRBV20-1 and TRBJ2-7; the match to TRBD2 covers 12 bases. Per the germline V gene, CDR1 is DFQATT and CDR2 is SNEGSKA (reference sequence). This CDR3 is 13 amino acids long. The trim removed 5 bases at V and 7 bases at J, leaving 6 bases unmatched. CDR3 residues: CSADLAGGGEQYF. The DNA for the CDR3 is TGCAGTGCTGATCTAGCGGGAGGGGGTGAGCAGTACTTC.

This clonotype was counted between two and nine times. The V and J genes are TRBV6-2 or TRBV6-3 and TRBJ2-7, with D maybe TRBD2 (5 bases). Trimming shortened V by 5 bases and J by 0 bases, and 23 bases separated the two germline ends. The length of the CDR3 is 18 residues. CDR1 is MNHEY and CDR2 is SVGEGT in the germline V gene. The CDR3: CASSDVPRTATLSYEQYF. In nucleotides, the CDR3 is TGTGCCAGCAGTGACGTGCCCCGGACTGCCACGCTCTCCTACGAGCAGTACTTC.

In its sample, this clonotype was seen a few times. The V gene is TRBV10-1, the J gene TRBJ2-3; tentative D call: TRBD1 (6 bases). Trimming cost V 0 bases and J 1 base, with 11 bases left between them. The CDR3 runs 16 residues. Germline assignment: CDR1 WNHNN and CDR2 SYGVQD (reference sequence). Here the CDR3 reads CASSESVAGGTDTQYF. The CDR3 DNA reads as TGCGCCAGCAGTGAGTCTGTCGCAGGGGGCACAGATACGCAGTATTTT.

This clonotype was seen at least ten times. The chain joins TRBV20-1 to TRBJ2-3; D is unresolved. Trimming shortened V by 6 bases and J by 2 bases, and 6 bases separated the two germline ends. The length of the CDR3 is 11 residues. CDR1 is DFQATT, CDR2 SNEGSKA, per germline (reference sequence). This CDR3 is CSAHDTDTQYF. The CDR3 DNA reads as TGCAGTGCCCATGACACAGATACGCAGTATTTT.

This clonotype was recorded many times. The V and J genes are TRBV7-9 and TRBJ2-5; 7 bases are shared with TRBD1. This CDR3 region has 15 residues. Germline values: CDR1 SEHNR, CDR2 FQNEAQ (reference sequence). V lost 5 bases and J lost 1; bases outside the gene matches: 7. The CDR3 DNA follows: TGTGCCAGCAGCCCGACCGACAGGGTCCAAGAGACCCAGTACTTC. Protein product: CASSPTDRVQETQYF.

The CDR3 sequence: CASRLRDRAYNEQFF. The CDR3 nucleotides are TGTGCCAGCAGGCTCCGGGACAGGGCATACAATGAGCAGTTCTTC. The V and J genes are TRBV6-1 and TRBJ2-1, with 9 bases that match TRBD1. The CDR3 extends over 15 amino acids. Germline V gene lookup returns CDR1 MNHNS and CDR2 SASEGT. Trimming took 6 bases from V and 4 from J; bases not matched to a gene: 7.

This clonotype was seen repeatedly, ten times or more. The rearrangement joins TRBV6-1 to TRBJ2-2; a possible D gene is TRBD1 (6 bases). V was cut by 6 bases and J by 3 bases, with 14 bases left in between. The CDR3 extends over 15 amino acids. Germline assignment: CDR1 MNHNS and CDR2 SASEGT. The CDR3 here is CASRVPGQHTGELFF. CDR3 sequence (DNA): TGTGCCAGCAGGGTTCCAGGACAGCACACCGGGGAGCTGTTTTTT.

The chain employs TRBV15 and TRBJ1-1, with D hard to call. The CDR3 contains 13 residues. The germline gives CDR1 LNHNV, CDR2 YYDKDF (reference sequence). Trimming stripped 1 base from V and 4 bases from J, with 7 bases between. CDR3 in DNA: TGTGCCACCAGCAGAGCAGCGGGCACTGAAGCTTTCTTT. Its protein is CATSRAAGTEAFF.

This clonotype was seen at least ten times. The CDR3 sequence is CASSSGDSSNQPQHF. CDR3 nucleotide sequence: TGCGCCAGCAGCTCAGGGGACAGTAGCAATCAGCCCCAGCATTTT. The gene calls are TRBV5-1 and TRBJ1-5; 7 bases align to TRBD1. CDR1 SGHRS and CDR2 YFSETQ come from the germline V gene. The CDR3 runs to 15 residues. The V gene end was trimmed by 3 bases and the J gene end by 0 bases; junction bases not matched to a gene: 3.